This TCR beta chain appears in the sequencing data of a study of cytomegalovirus exposure and HLA in healthy donors. Study details: The roughly 120 million unique TCR beta sequences, from 150 million to 200 million T cells, were found by an earlier analysis.

Points from the study as a whole: From TCR beta sequences, most subjects' HLA-A and HLA-B alleles were reportedly predicted accurately.

The sample holds one count of this clone. The target antigen is unknown. A multiplex PCR was run with 60 Vbeta primers and 13 Jbeta primers. The method was immunoSEQ multiplex PCR; TCRdb's version includes in-frame clones alone and lacks a portion of them. The table has about 67,000 clones, approximately 67% seen once. This CDR3 is built from 14 residues. V gave up 5 bases and J gave up 6 bases; unmatched junction bases: 9. Germline V gene data show CDR1 as ENHRY and CDR2 as SYGVKD. What was sequenced was PBMCs. This sequence was found in a woman aged 30 to 39 in good health and CMV-seronegative. This sequence joins TRBV10-3 and TRBJ1-2; 7 positions agree with TRBD1. The CDR3: CAISRDRQGNGYTF. As DNA, the CDR3 is TGTGCCATCAGTAGGGATAGACAGGGCAATGGCTACACCTTC.